The 16 T cell receptor beta chains below were found in one sample sequenced in a study of cytotoxic CD8 clonotypes in ibrutinib-treated CLL. TCRdb's copy holds only in-frame clones and misses some; the assay was immunoSEQ multiplex PCR. The table has 20,000 to 25,000 clones, around 74% seen once. The sample in question was PBMCs, obtained before ibrutinib treatment. Every receptor here comes from a human donor with chronic lymphocytic leukemia.

This chain uses TRBV5-8 with TRBJ1-2; the match to TRBD1 covers 9 bases. Germline V gene data show CDR1 as SGHTS and CDR2 as YDEGEE. The CDR3 loop spans 16 amino acids. Losses at the gene ends were 2 bases for V and 3 bases for J; bases not matched to a gene: 8. The CDR3 sequence: CASSFPRRDRDYGYTF. DNA of the CDR3: TGTGCCAGCAGCTTTCCTCGTCGGGACAGGGACTATGGCTACACCTTC.

V gene TRBV5-5 combines with J gene TRBJ2-1, with unresolved D. V shed 0 bases and J shed 6 bases, with 4 bases lying between them. The CDR3 has 12 residues. Germline assignment: CDR1 SGHKS and CDR2 YYEKEE (reference sequence). The CDR3 protein is CASSLVVNEQFF. CDR3 nucleotides: TGTGCCAGCAGCTTGGTAGTCAATGAGCAGTTCTTC.

Only one count was recorded for this clone. The chain joins TRBV27 to TRBJ1-5; no clear D. The length of the CDR3 is 16 residues. V was clipped by 4 bases and J by 2 bases, with 15 bases between them. Germline V gene lookup returns CDR1 MNHEY and CDR2 SMNVEV (reference sequence). As DNA, the CDR3 is TGTGCCAGCAGTTCCCAGAGGGCGCTCGGCAATCAGCCCCAGCATTTT. The encoded protein is CASSSQRALGNQPQHF.

The V and J genes are TRBV9 and TRBJ2-2; no reliable D call. Trimming shortened V by 4 bases and J by 10 bases, and 11 bases separated the two germline ends. This CDR3 region has 12 residues. Germline V gene data show CDR1 as SGDLS and CDR2 as YYNGEE. CDR3 residues: CASSRFGSELFF. CDR3 nucleotides: TGTGCCAGCAGCCGATTTGGATCGGAGCTGTTTTTT.

V and J are TRBV4-3 and TRBJ2-2; the D gene is possibly TRBD2 (6 bases). Deletions cut 1 base from V and 1 base from J, with 10 bases between. Germline V gene lookup returns CDR1 LGHNA and CDR2 YSLEER. The CDR3 contains 16 residues. CDR3 loop: CASSQALALNTGELFF. CDR3 nucleotides: TGCGCCAGCAGCCAAGCGCTAGCGCTGAACACCGGGGAGCTGTTTTTT.

In this sample, this clone turned up a few times. V gene TRBV11-2 combines with J gene TRBJ1-6; D gene ambiguous. CDR1 and CDR2 (germline): SGHAT, FQNNGV. This CDR3 spans 13 amino acids. Between the trimmed V and J ends, which lost 4 bases and 12 bases, there was a span of 13 bases. CDR3 protein: CASSSWEVVPLHF. In DNA, the CDR3 is TGTGCCAGCAGCTCTTGGGAGGTGGTACCCCTCCACTTT. Based on the CDR3 plus reference TRBV11-2 and TRBJ1-6, the full variable domain is EAGVAQSPRYKIIEKRQSVAFWCNPISGHATLYWYQQILGQGPKLLIQFQNNGVVDDSQLPKDRFSAERLKGVDSTLKIQPAKLEDSAVYLCASSSWEVVPLHFGNGTRLTVT.

The chain recombines TRBV6-1 with TRBJ1-5, with 8 bases aligning to TRBD1. After removal of 4 bases from V and 1 base from J, the junction contained 3 bases not matched to a gene. This CDR3 is 15 amino acids long. Germline assignment: CDR1 MNHNS and CDR2 SASEGT. For the CDR3, the DNA is TGTGCCAGCAGTGCCCAGGGGGCCAGCAATCAGCCCCAGCATTTT. Translation: CASSAQGASNQPQHF.

This sequence joins TRBV6-5 and TRBJ2-6; no reliable D call. This CDR3 comprises 15 residues. Germline CDR1 and CDR2: MNHEY and SVGAGI. The V gene lost 7 bases and the J gene lost 2 bases, with 12 bases spanning the gap. CDR3 coding DNA: TGTGCCAGCACTCTTGTGGGCACTGGGGCCAACGTCCTGACTTTC. Protein: CASTLVGTGANVLTF.

This chain joins TRBV4-3 and TRBJ2-2, with 13 bases that match TRBD2. The trim removed 3 bases at V and 5 bases at J, leaving 9 bases unmatched. Germline assignment: CDR1 LGHNA and CDR2 YSLEER. The CDR3 is 18 amino acids. DNA for the CDR3: TGCGCCAGCAGCCATCCGGCGGGACTAGCGGGGTGGACCGGGGAGCTGTTTTTT. Encoded protein: CASSHPAGLAGWTGELFF.

The genes are TRBV5-1 and TRBJ2-3; D gene ambiguous. The germline V gene encodes CDR1 SGHRS and CDR2 YFSETQ. The CDR3 covers 14 residues. Trimming took off 7 bases at V and 0 bases at J, with 12 bases between the two ends. CDR3 residues: CASRMETSTDTQYF. The CDR3 nucleotides read TGCGCCAGCCGGATGGAAACTAGCACAGATACGCAGTATTTT.

The chain links TRBV4-3 to TRBJ1-2; D is uncertain. This CDR3 has 16 residues. In germline, CDR1 is LGHNA, CDR2 YSLEER. The ends were cut back, 4 bases at V and 4 bases at J, with 19 bases in the middle. The DNA of the CDR3 is TGCGCCAGCAGCCCCATAGGTGGACCTCGGAGCTATGGCTACACCTTC. Translating gives CASSPIGGPRSYGYTF.

The chain carries TRBV6-1 and TRBJ1-3; the D is unclear. V was cut by 7 bases and J by 4 bases, with 14 bases left in between. Germline CDR1 and CDR2: MNHNS and SASEGT. The CDR3 sequence is 14 residues long. CDR3 residues: CASTRQGVGNTIYF. CDR3 in DNA: TGTGCCAGCACCAGACAAGGAGTCGGAAACACCATATATTTT.

This clone was detected a few times. Written as DNA, the CDR3 is TGTGCCAGCACCGGGGGGGGACTAGCGGTTTACGAGCAGTACTTC. Its protein product is CASTGGGLAVYEQYF. This chain connects TRBV27 to TRBJ2-7, with TRBD2 matching 11 bases. The CDR3 is 15 residues long. CDR1 is MNHEY and CDR2 is SMNVEV in the germline V gene (reference sequence). Trimming cost V 7 bases and J 4 bases; bases outside gene matches: 9.

There are a few counts of this clone. The chain employs TRBV5-1 and TRBJ1-1; 10 bases agree with TRBD1. The germline gives CDR1 SGHRS, CDR2 YFSETQ. J was trimmed by 3 bases and V by 5 bases; bases with no gene match: 10. CDR3 length: 16 residues. The CDR3 DNA is TGCGCCAGCAGACATCCTTTTGGGACAGGGGACACTGAAGCTTTCTTT. Translating it yields CASRHPFGTGDTEAFF.

The V call is TRBV19, the J call TRBJ2-1, with D hard to call. Germline CDR1 LNHDA, CDR2 SQIVND (reference sequence). Between the trimmed V and J ends, which lost 9 bases and 0 bases, there was a span of 9 bases. CDR3 length: 13 amino acids. The DNA of the CDR3 is TGTGCCAGCGGGCGGAGCTCCTACAATGAGCAGTTCTTC. Encoded protein: CASGRSSYNEQFF.

The genes are TRBV19 and TRBJ1-1; the D gene is possibly TRBD1 (6 bases). V dropped 0 bases and J dropped 6 bases, with 11 bases sitting between them. Germline V lookup: CDR1 LNHDA, CDR2 SQIVND (reference sequence). CDR3 length: 14 amino acids. The CDR3 protein is CASSIDRGVSEAFF. In nucleotides, the CDR3 is TGTGCCAGTAGTATAGACAGGGGTGTATCTGAAGCTTTCTTT.